This passage covers 26 T cell receptor beta chains from one sample sequenced in a study of early T cells in non-severe SARS-CoV-2 infection. TCRdb redid the calling of the 5' RACE reads with MiXCR, one entry per CDR3 protein. The top ten hold about 5.8% of the sample, which has 20,000 or so distinct CDR3 sequences, over 4% seen once. Sequencing input: whole blood. The receptors come from an adult who was a healthcare worker with PCR-confirmed SARS-CoV-2 infection or an uninfected control (not recorded which).

This clonotype was seen many times. This chain links TRBV10-3 with TRBJ1-5; 9 bases align to TRBD1. V gave up 2 bases and J gave up 9 bases; unmatched junction bases: 2. Per the germline V gene, CDR1 is ENHRY and CDR2 is SYGVKD. The CDR3 totals 13 residues. CDR3 amino acids: CAISEDRGWPQHF. CDR3 DNA sequence: TGTGCCATCAGTGAGGACAGGGGGTGGCCCCAGCATTTT.

V usage is TRBV12-3 or TRBV12-4 and J usage is TRBJ1-1, with a possible D match to TRBD1 (6 bases). The CDR3 has 14 residues. V was shortened by 6 bases and J by 1 base, with 12 bases between the two germline ends. The CDR3 region is CASSPGQRNTEAFF. The CDR3 bases are TGTGCCAGCAGCCCGGGACAACGGAACACTGAAGCTTTCTTT.

This clonotype is labeled medium-sized (0.01 to 0.1%). One end of the junction is discordant with germline, which a read error may explain. This chain connects TRBV28 to TRBJ1-1; perhaps TRBD1 as D (5 bases). There are 12 residues in the CDR3. CDR1 is MDHEN and CDR2 is SYDVKM in the germline V gene. Written as DNA, the CDR3 is TGTGCCAGCACAGTAGGGGAACGAGAAGTTTTCTTT. Translated: CASTVGEREVFF.

This clonotype rates as medium-sized. The chain uses TRBV4-1 and TRBJ2-1; D call uncertain. Trimming removed 4 bases at V and 15 bases at J, with 25 bases between. Germline-derived CDR1 and CDR2 are MGHRA and YSYEKL. This CDR3 is 15 amino acids long. CDR3 bases: TGCGCCAGCAGCCCCCGGTTTGTCACTCAGTCACGGCCGTTCTTC. Protein sequence: CASSPRFVTQSRPFF.

In its sample, this clonotype was seen many times. V gene TRBV5-1 combines with J gene TRBJ2-2; perhaps TRBD1 as D (6 bases). CDR1 and CDR2 from the germline V gene are SGHRS and YFSETQ. The CDR3 is 14 residues long. Trimming cost V 7 bases and J 4 bases, with 14 bases left between them. CDR3 sequence (DNA): TGCGCCAGCGGCAACTCACAGGGCACCGGGGAGCTGTTTTTT. Translating gives CASGNSQGTGELFF.

This clonotype was seen many times. This rearrangement joins TRBV10-3 to TRBJ2-7, with D possibly matching TRBD1 (5 bases). Germline assignment: CDR1 ENHRY and CDR2 SYGVKD. The CDR3 has 12 residues. V was trimmed by 11 bases and J by 1 base, leaving 12 bases between them. The CDR3 DNA follows: TGTGCCGTACAGACAGCGTCCTACGAGCAGTACTTC. Its protein is CAVQTASYEQYF.

This clonotype is deemed medium-sized (0.01 to 0.1%). V and J are TRBV5-1 and TRBJ2-1; TRBD2 aligns across 8 bases. This CDR3 is 15 amino acids long. Germline loops: CDR1 SGHRS, CDR2 YFSETQ. Trimming cost V 3 bases and J 8 bases; bases outside gene matches: 10. The CDR3 region is CASSYDSAGEYEQFF. CDR3 bases: TGCGCCAGCAGCTACGATTCAGCGGGAGAGTATGAGCAGTTCTTC.

This clonotype showed up many times. The chain combines TRBV3-1 with TRBJ1-1; D uncertain. Trimming took 0 bases from V and 8 from J, leaving 7 bases between them. Germline-derived CDR1 and CDR2 are LGHDT and YNNKEL (reference sequence). The CDR3 consists of 12 residues. CDR3 protein: CASSQESREAFF. CDR3 in DNA: TGTGCCAGCAGCCAAGAGAGTAGGGAAGCTTTCTTT.

This clonotype has more than one count but fewer than ten. The chain links TRBV30 to TRBJ1-6; D unresolved. V was clipped by 2 bases and J by 0 bases, with 11 bases between them. Germline V lookup: CDR1 GTSNPN, CDR2 SVGIG (reference sequence). This CDR3 is built from 16 residues. The CDR3 DNA reads as TGTGCCTGGAGTCCGGGAGGGAACTCCTATAATTCACCCCTCCACTTT. This sequence encodes CAWSPGGNSYNSPLHF.

This clonotype was counted many times. This chain uses TRBV5-1 with TRBJ1-1; no firm D call. The germline V gene has CDR1 SGHRS and CDR2 YFSETQ. Trimming took off 2 bases at V and 4 bases at J, with 12 bases between the two ends. The CDR3 sequence is 14 residues long. The CDR3 bases are TGCGCCAGCAGCTTACGGACGGGAGGCACTGAAGCTTTCTTT. The encoded protein is CASSLRTGGTEAFF.

This clonotype showed up just a few times. This chain uses TRBV20-1 with TRBJ1-2; 8 bases are a match to TRBD1. The CDR3 has 13 amino acids. Germline assignment: CDR1 DFQATT and CDR2 SNEGSKA (reference sequence). J was trimmed by 8 bases and V by 6 bases; bases with no gene match: 11. In DNA form, the CDR3 reads TGCAGTGCAACCCCGCAGGGGGCAAACGGCTACACCTTC. Its translation is CSATPQGANGYTF.

The chain uses TRBV20-1 and TRBJ2-5, with D unresolved. Germline CDR1 reads DFQATT; CDR2 reads SNEGSKA (reference sequence). The V gene lost 0 bases and the J gene lost 0 bases, with 8 bases spanning the gap. The CDR3 consists of 14 residues. In nucleotides, the CDR3 is TGCAGTGCTAGAGATCCGCAGAACCAAGAGACCCAGTACTTC. Residues: CSARDPQNQETQYF.

CDR3 in DNA: TGTGCCAGCAGCTTAGGAGGGCCCAATTCCAGGAGCTATGGCTACACCTTC. As protein: CASSLGGPNSRSYGYTF. This sequence joins TRBV7-9 and TRBJ1-2; no firm D call. Trimming stripped 1 base from V and 4 bases from J, with 19 bases between. Germline CDR1 reads SEHNR; CDR2 reads FQNEAQ (reference sequence). This CDR3 is built from 17 residues.

In its sample, this clonotype was seen many times. This rearrangement joins TRBV29-1 to TRBJ2-3, with 7 bases matching TRBD1. The trim removed 2 bases at V and 0 bases at J, leaving 2 bases unmatched. From germline, CDR1 is SQVTM and CDR2 ANQGSEA. The CDR3 totals 14 residues. In DNA, the CDR3 is TGCAGCGTTGAAAGGGACAGCAGCACAGATACGCAGTATTTT. Translation gives CSVERDSSTDTQYF.

This clonotype was seen many times. This chain links TRBV7-9 with TRBJ2-1; D is unresolved. This CDR3 comprises 12 residues. V was clipped by 0 bases and J by 8 bases, with 5 bases between them. CDR1 is SEHNR and CDR2 is FQNEAQ in the germline V gene (reference sequence). Written as DNA, the CDR3 is TGTGCCAGCAGCTTAGCATCGCATGAGCAGTTCTTC. Encoded protein: CASSLASHEQFF.

This clonotype was counted only a few times. This sequence joins TRBV10-3 and TRBJ1-1, with TRBD1 matching over 8 bases. The CDR3 has 16 amino acids. The J segment lost 6 bases and the V segment lost 0 bases, leaving 9 bases of the junction unmatched. CDR1 ENHRY and CDR2 SYGVKD come from the germline V gene. The DNA for the CDR3 is TGTGCCATCAGTGAGTCGGCCAGGACAGGGACCGCTGAAGCTTTCTTT. Translation gives CAISESARTGTAEAFF.

The chain joins TRBV24-1 to TRBJ2-2, with 7 nucleotides matching TRBD2. This CDR3 is 12 amino acids long. The junction had 4 bases not matched to a gene; V was cut back by 9 bases and J by 7 bases. Germline CDR1 is KGHDR and CDR2 is SFDVKD. CDR3 in amino acids: CATGREIGELFF. Written as DNA, the CDR3 is TGTGCCACCGGGAGGGAGATCGGGGAGCTGTTTTTT.

This clonotype was picked up a small number of times. The V call is TRBV7-3, the J call TRBJ2-7, with 7 bases matching TRBD2. The CDR3 contains 15 residues. Germline V gene sequence: CDR1 SGHTA, CDR2 FQGTGA. V dropped 3 bases and J dropped 7; count of bases not matched to a gene: 12. The CDR3 sequence is CASSLASGGRYEQYF. The CDR3 DNA is TGTGCCAGCAGCTTGGCGTCTGGCGGGAGATATGAGCAGTACTTC.

This chain connects TRBV5-1 to TRBJ2-7; 10 bases map to TRBD2. CDR3 length equals 15 residues. Trimming took 3 bases from V and 6 from J; bases not matched to a gene: 9. Germline assignment: CDR1 SGHRS and CDR2 YFSETQ. CDR3 in amino acids: CASSSSGSPEAEQYF. Written as DNA, the CDR3 is TGCGCCAGCAGCTCTAGCGGGAGCCCTGAGGCCGAGCAGTACTTC.

This clonotype was recorded many times. The rearrangement joins TRBV29-1 to TRBJ2-7; D uncertain. The CDR3 extends over 13 amino acids. CDR1 and CDR2 from the germline V gene are SQVTM and ANQGSEA. The V and J ends lost 6 bases and 3 bases respectively, with 15 bases between them. CDR3 nucleotides: TGCAGCGTCACGGGTCCTGCCCTCTACGAGCAGTACTTC. Amino acids: CSVTGPALYEQYF.

This clonotype is medium-sized by share. The gene calls are TRBV13 and TRBJ2-6; no clear D. CDR3 length: 17 residues. Trimming took 5 bases from V and 4 from J, leaving 18 bases between them. Germline lookup yields CDR1 PRHDT and CDR2 FYEKMQ (reference sequence). The CDR3 nucleotides read TGTGCCAGCAGCCCAGAGCCCTTTGGGAAGGGGGCCAACGTCCTGACTTTC. As protein: CASSPEPFGKGANVLTF.

This clonotype has ten or more counts. The chain uses TRBV11-2 and TRBJ2-1; 13 bases are shared with TRBD2. V shed 6 bases, J shed 4 bases, and the junction held 9 bases outside the gene matches. The CDR3 covers 17 residues. The germline gives CDR1 SGHAT, CDR2 FQNNGV. The CDR3 loop is CASRGLAGPLYYNEQFF. The CDR3 coding sequence is TGTGCCAGCAGGGGACTAGCGGGACCCCTGTATTACAATGAGCAGTTCTTC.

This clonotype was observed a handful of times. The V call is TRBV11-2, the J call TRBJ2-7; no clear D. The length of the CDR3 is 16 residues. CDR1 SGHAT and CDR2 FQNNGV come from the germline V gene. V shed 1 base and J shed 0 bases, with 13 bases lying between them. The chain's CDR3 is CASSLADRPYSYEQYF. The CDR3 DNA reads as TGTGCCAGCAGCTTAGCGGATAGGCCCTACTCCTACGAGCAGTACTTC.

The chain has TRBV6-1 and TRBJ2-1; D unclear. V shed 2 bases and J shed 2 bases, with 10 bases lying between them. This CDR3 has 15 residues. Germline values: CDR1 MNHNS, CDR2 SASEGT. The CDR3 is CASSERRTAYNEQFF. In DNA, the CDR3 is TGTGCCAGCAGTGAACGTCGGACCGCCTACAATGAGCAGTTCTTC.

This chain uses TRBV6-5 with TRBJ1-2, with 9 bases matching TRBD1. Germline CDR1 is MNHEY and CDR2 is SVGAGI. Trimming cost V 2 bases and J 8 bases; bases outside gene matches: 9. The CDR3 is 15 amino acids. CDR3 bases: TGTGCCAGCAGTTACAAGACAGGGGGGACCAGGGGCTACACCTTC. Translating it yields CASSYKTGGTRGYTF.

This clonotype was detected ten times or more. This chain uses TRBV19 with TRBJ2-1; D is perhaps TRBD1 (5 bases). The germline CDR1 and CDR2 sequences are LNHDA and SQIVND (reference sequence). The V and J ends lost 4 bases and 2 bases respectively, with 12 bases between them. The CDR3 length is 15 residues. The DNA of the CDR3 is TGTGCCAGTAGTACGCGACAGTTCCCCTACAATGAGCAGTTCTTC. Its protein product is CASSTRQFPYNEQFF.